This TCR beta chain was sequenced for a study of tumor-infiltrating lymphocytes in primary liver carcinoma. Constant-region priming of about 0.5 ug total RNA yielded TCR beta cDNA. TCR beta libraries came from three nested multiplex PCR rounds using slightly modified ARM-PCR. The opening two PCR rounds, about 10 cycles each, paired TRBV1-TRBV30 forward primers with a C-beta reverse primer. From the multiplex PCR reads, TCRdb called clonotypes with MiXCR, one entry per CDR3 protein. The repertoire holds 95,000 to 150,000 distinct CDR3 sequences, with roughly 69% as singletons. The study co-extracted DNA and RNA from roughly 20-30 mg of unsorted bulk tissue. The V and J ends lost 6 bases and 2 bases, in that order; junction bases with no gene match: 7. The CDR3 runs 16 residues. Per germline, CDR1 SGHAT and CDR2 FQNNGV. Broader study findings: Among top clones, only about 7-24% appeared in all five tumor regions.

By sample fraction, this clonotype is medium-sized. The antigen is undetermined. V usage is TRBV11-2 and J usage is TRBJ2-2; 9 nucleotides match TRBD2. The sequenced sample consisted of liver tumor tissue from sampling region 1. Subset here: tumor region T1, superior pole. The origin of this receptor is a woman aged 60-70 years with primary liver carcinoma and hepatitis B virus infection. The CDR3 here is CASSRRLAENTGELFF. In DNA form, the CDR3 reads TGTGCCAGCAGTCGTCGACTAGCGGAAAACACCGGGGAGCTGTTTTTT.